This TCR beta chain was sequenced in a study of cytomegalovirus exposure and HLA in healthy donors. General study points: Researchers left out some V segments, among them TRBV6-2 and TRBV6-3, as indistinguishable. In a later analysis, a missense DCLRE1C variant was linked to TCR beta V- and J-gene trimming. Later on, an analysis tied about 17,000 TCR beta sequences to HLA alleles at 0.05 false discovery rate.

Researchers ran the PCR with 60 Vbeta and 13 Jbeta primers. In the original analysis: Later reanalysis found 75 million to 95 million unique TCR beta chains, roughly 10 million of them shared. Clones were sequenced by immunoSEQ multiplex PCR, and TCRdb holds only the in-frame ones, with some missing. V and J calls and clone size are given by that table; D and trimming were obtained from the DNA. This sample has roughly 190,000 clones, with about 89% found just once. Comments on this clone: Its cognate antigen is unknown.

The V gene's germline CDR1 is MRHNA and CDR2 SNTAGT. V dropped 2 bases and J dropped 1; count of bases not matched to a gene: 2. The CDR3 runs to 15 residues. The chain links TRBV6-4 to TRBJ2-7, with 10 bases aligning to TRBD2. Sequences were obtained from PBMCs. The sequence came from a man in his thirties or forties in good health and CMV-seronegative. The DNA for the CDR3 is TGTGCCAGCAGTGACCTAGCGGGGGAATCCTACGAGCAGTACTTC. Translation gives CASSDLAGESYEQYF.